This is a list of T cell receptor beta chains from one sample in a study of regulatory T cells in long-lasting Graves disease. TCRdb ran MiXCR on the multiplex PCR reads and lists one entry per CDR3 protein. Of approximately 250,000 distinct CDR3 sequences listed, 15% to 20% are singletons. The sample in question was peripheral blood mononuclear cells (PBMCs), obtained at new diagnosis, from a patient treated with antithyroid drugs. These receptor sequences come from a female donor with Graves disease. CDR3s include the opening cysteine and the closing phenylalanine or tryptophan. The order of the fields is clone size, D gene, V gene, CDR3 length, J gene, CDR3 protein, CDR3 DNA. The D gene is left open where the match is weak. Not every row has a clone size; where given, it reads once, few, many or a size class.

clone_size: many
d_call: -
v_call: TRBV2
cdr3_length: 13
j_call: TRBJ1-1
cdr3_aa: CASSRLRFTEAFF
cdr3_nt: TGTGCCAGCAGCCGACTACGGTTCACTGAAGCTTTCTTT

clone_size: -
d_call: -
v_call: TRBV27
cdr3_length: 15
j_call: TRBJ2-5
cdr3_aa: CASRRAGGGGETQYF
cdr3_nt: TGTGCCAGCCGCCGAGCGGGCGGAGGTGGGGAGACCCAGTACTTC

clone_size: -
d_call: -
v_call: TRBV19
cdr3_length: 15
j_call: TRBJ2-7
cdr3_aa: CASSNPGLATYEQYF
cdr3_nt: TGTGCCAGTAGTAACCCCGGGCTAGCGACCTACGAGCAGTACTTC

clone_size: once
d_call: -
v_call: TRBV4-2
cdr3_length: 16
j_call: TRBJ1-4
cdr3_aa: CASSQDRLQGHEKLFF
cdr3_nt: TGTGCCAGCAGCCAAGATCGGCTGCAGGGGCATGAAAAACTGTTTTTT

clone_size: many
d_call: TRBD1
v_call: TRBV9
cdr3_length: 18
j_call: TRBJ2-5
cdr3_aa: CASSVRDREKDRGETQYF
cdr3_nt: TGTGCCAGCAGCGTGAGGGACAGGGAGAAGGATAGAGGGGAGACCCAGTACTTC

clone_size: many
d_call: -
v_call: TRBV20-1
cdr3_length: 15
j_call: TRBJ1-1
cdr3_aa: CSARDLAGLDTEAFF
cdr3_nt: TGCAGTGCTAGAGATCTTGCAGGGCTGGACACTGAAGCTTTCTTT

clone_size: many
d_call: -
v_call: TRBV28
cdr3_length: 14
j_call: TRBJ2-1
cdr3_aa: CASSPYPGRDEQFF
cdr3_nt: TGTGCCAGCAGTCCCTATCCGGGGCGCGATGAGCAGTTCTTC

clone_size: many
d_call: -
v_call: TRBV2
cdr3_length: 13
j_call: TRBJ1-1
cdr3_aa: CASTGPGRTEAFF
cdr3_nt: TGTGCCAGCACAGGGCCCGGCAGGACTGAAGCTTTCTTT

clone_size: few
d_call: TRBD2
v_call: TRBV6-1
cdr3_length: 15
j_call: TRBJ2-7
cdr3_aa: CASSHLAGGPGEQYF
cdr3_nt: TGTGCCAGCAGCCATCTAGCGGGAGGGCCGGGGGAGCAGTACTTC

clone_size: many
d_call: TRBD2
v_call: TRBV7-3
cdr3_length: 16
j_call: TRBJ2-1
cdr3_aa: CASSLWASGVGNEQFF
cdr3_nt: TGTGCCAGCAGCTTATGGGCTAGCGGTGTGGGGAATGAGCAGTTCTTC

clone_size: -
d_call: TRBD1
v_call: TRBV6-1
cdr3_length: 15
j_call: TRBJ1-4
cdr3_aa: CASGVTGGLNEKLFF
cdr3_nt: TGTGCCAGCGGCGTGACAGGGGGCCTTAATGAAAAACTGTTTTTT

clone_size: -
d_call: TRBD2
v_call: TRBV6-2/TRBV6-3
cdr3_length: 16
j_call: TRBJ2-1
cdr3_aa: CASSPGGGWLRDEQFF
cdr3_nt: TGTGCCAGCAGCCCGGGGGGGGGGTGGTTGAGAGATGAGCAGTTCTTC

clone_size: many
d_call: -
v_call: TRBV20-1
cdr3_length: 12
j_call: TRBJ2-5
cdr3_aa: CSARQSKKTQYF
cdr3_nt: TGCAGTGCTAGACAGTCTAAGAAGACCCAGTACTTC

clone_size: -
d_call: -
v_call: TRBV10-3
cdr3_length: 14
j_call: TRBJ2-3
cdr3_aa: CAISEGVRTDTQYF
cdr3_nt: TGTGCCATCAGTGAGGGGGTCCGCACAGATACGCAGTATTTT

clone_size: few
d_call: TRBD1
v_call: TRBV9
cdr3_length: 16
j_call: TRBJ2-7
cdr3_aa: CASSVGWGQGFYEQYF
cdr3_nt: TGTGCCAGCAGCGTAGGGTGGGGACAGGGGTTCTACGAGCAGTACTTC

clone_size: many
d_call: -
v_call: TRBV2
cdr3_length: 11
j_call: TRBJ2-7
cdr3_aa: CASSEVLGQYF
cdr3_nt: TGTGCCAGCAGTGAAGTTTTAGGGCAGTACTTC

clone_size: -
d_call: -
v_call: TRBV11-2
cdr3_length: 15
j_call: TRBJ2-5
cdr3_aa: CASSLAGGGLETQYF
cdr3_nt: TGTGCCAGCAGCTTGGCCGGAGGGGGCTTAGAGACCCAGTACTTC

clone_size: -
d_call: TRBD1
v_call: TRBV2
cdr3_length: 15
j_call: TRBJ2-2
cdr3_aa: CASSRGQGSAGELFF
cdr3_nt: TGTGCCAGCAGCCGGGGACAGGGGAGTGCCGGGGAGCTGTTTTTT

clone_size: many
d_call: -
v_call: TRBV20-1
cdr3_length: 14
j_call: TRBJ2-3
cdr3_aa: CSARDLGDPDTQYF
cdr3_nt: TGCAGTGCTAGAGACCTCGGGGACCCAGATACGCAGTATTTT

clone_size: many
d_call: TRBD1
v_call: TRBV27
cdr3_length: 13
j_call: TRBJ1-1
cdr3_aa: CASPPGDRVRAFF
cdr3_nt: TGTGCCAGCCCTCCCGGGGACAGGGTACGAGCTTTCTTT

clone_size: many
d_call: TRBD2
v_call: TRBV18
cdr3_length: 15
j_call: TRBJ2-7
cdr3_aa: CASSPRLAGDYEQYF
cdr3_nt: TGTGCCAGCTCACCCCGACTAGCGGGAGACTACGAGCAGTACTTC

clone_size: many
d_call: -
v_call: TRBV11-2
cdr3_length: 13
j_call: TRBJ1-2
cdr3_aa: CASSYGRGYGYTF
cdr3_nt: TGTGCCAGCAGCTACGGGAGGGGATATGGCTACACCTTC

clone_size: many
d_call: -
v_call: TRBV11-2
cdr3_length: 14
j_call: TRBJ1-2
cdr3_aa: CASSLGGGIYGYTF
cdr3_nt: TGTGCCAGCAGCTTAGGTGGAGGAATCTATGGCTACACCTTC

clone_size: many
d_call: -
v_call: TRBV30
cdr3_length: 13
j_call: TRBJ2-1
cdr3_aa: CAWIARDYDEQFF
cdr3_nt: TGTGCCTGGATAGCTAGAGATTACGATGAGCAGTTCTTC

clone_size: -
d_call: -
v_call: TRBV2
cdr3_length: 12
j_call: TRBJ2-3
cdr3_aa: CASTGGRHTQYF
cdr3_nt: TGTGCCAGCACGGGGGGCCGTCATACGCAGTATTTT

clone_size: -
d_call: -
v_call: TRBV25-1
cdr3_length: 14
j_call: TRBJ2-3
cdr3_aa: CASSEDAGLDTQYF
cdr3_nt: TGTGCCAGCAGTGAAGATGCGGGACTGGATACGCAGTATTTT

clone_size: many
d_call: -
v_call: TRBV2
cdr3_length: 11
j_call: TRBJ2-7
cdr3_aa: CASWDSYEQYF
cdr3_nt: TGTGCCAGCTGGGATTCCTACGAGCAGTACTTC

clone_size: many
d_call: -
v_call: TRBV12-3/TRBV12-4
cdr3_length: 13
j_call: TRBJ2-1
cdr3_aa: CASIRDQDNEQFF
cdr3_nt: TGTGCCAGCATCAGGGATCAGGACAATGAGCAGTTCTTC

clone_size: many
d_call: -
v_call: TRBV30
cdr3_length: 13
j_call: TRBJ2-3
cdr3_aa: CAWSAGIADTQYF
cdr3_nt: TGTGCCTGGAGTGCGGGGATCGCAGATACGCAGTATTTT

clone_size: -
d_call: -
v_call: TRBV6-2/TRBV6-3
cdr3_length: 15
j_call: TRBJ2-7
cdr3_aa: CASSYGMGGTYEQYF
cdr3_nt: TGTGCCAGCAGTTACGGGATGGGAGGAACCTACGAGCAGTACTTC

clone_size: many
d_call: TRBD1
v_call: TRBV3-1
cdr3_length: 16
j_call: TRBJ2-2
cdr3_aa: CASRDRTGSNTGELFF
cdr3_nt: TGTGCCAGCAGGGATCGGACAGGATCGAACACCGGGGAGCTGTTTTTT

clone_size: many
d_call: -
v_call: TRBV7-9
cdr3_length: 12
j_call: TRBJ1-1
cdr3_aa: CASSSGRPEAFF
cdr3_nt: TGTGCCAGCAGCTCCGGACGGCCTGAAGCTTTCTTT

clone_size: -
d_call: -
v_call: TRBV5-1
cdr3_length: 17
j_call: TRBJ2-5
cdr3_aa: CASSLSSLAKGGETQYF
cdr3_nt: TGCGCCAGCAGCTTATCTTCACTAGCTAAAGGAGGAGAGACCCAGTACTTC

clone_size: -
d_call: -
v_call: TRBV6-4
cdr3_length: 13
j_call: TRBJ1-1
cdr3_aa: CASSDGENTEAFF
cdr3_nt: TGTGCCAGCAGCGACGGAGAGAATACTGAAGCTTTCTTT

clone_size: -
d_call: -
v_call: TRBV4-1
cdr3_length: 16
j_call: TRBJ2-4
cdr3_aa: CASSQGGVGAKNIQYF
cdr3_nt: TGCGCCAGCAGCCAAGGAGGGGTCGGGGCCAAAAACATTCAGTACTTC

clone_size: many
d_call: -
v_call: TRBV30
cdr3_length: 12
j_call: TRBJ2-3
cdr3_aa: CAWSLGPDTQYF
cdr3_nt: TGTGCCTGGAGTCTAGGGCCCGATACGCAGTACTTT

clone_size: many
d_call: -
v_call: TRBV20-1
cdr3_length: 16
j_call: TRBJ2-5
cdr3_aa: CSARDTTARSMETQYF
cdr3_nt: TGCAGTGCTAGAGATACGACGGCTAGAAGTATGGAGACCCAGTACTTC

clone_size: -
d_call: -
v_call: TRBV29-1
cdr3_length: 12
j_call: TRBJ1-1
cdr3_aa: CSVEGQSLEAFF
cdr3_nt: TGCAGCGTGGAAGGACAAAGCCTTGAAGCTTTCTTT

clone_size: many
d_call: -
v_call: TRBV20-1
cdr3_length: 14
j_call: TRBJ1-2
cdr3_aa: CSARDKGANYGYTF
cdr3_nt: TGCAGTGCTAGAGATAAAGGGGCCAACTATGGCTACACCTTC

clone_size: many
d_call: -
v_call: TRBV3-1
cdr3_length: 12
j_call: TRBJ2-5
cdr3_aa: CASSQSEETQYF
cdr3_nt: TGTGCCAGCAGCCAATCCGAAGAGACCCAGTACTTC

clone_size: many
d_call: -
v_call: TRBV6-2/TRBV6-3
cdr3_length: 13
j_call: TRBJ1-1
cdr3_aa: CASTLGANTEAFF
cdr3_nt: TGTGCCAGCACCCTAGGGGCAAACACTGAAGCTTTCTTT

clone_size: -
d_call: TRBD2
v_call: TRBV5-1
cdr3_length: 17
j_call: TRBJ2-5
cdr3_aa: CASSWGLAGAPPETQYF
cdr3_nt: TGCGCCAGCAGCTGGGGACTAGCGGGAGCGCCGCCAGAGACCCAGTACTTC

clone_size: many
d_call: TRBD2
v_call: TRBV7-9
cdr3_length: 16
j_call: TRBJ2-1
cdr3_aa: CASSSQRESSYNEQFF
cdr3_nt: TGTGCCAGCAGCTCCCAGCGGGAGAGCTCCTACAATGAGCAGTTCTTC

clone_size: many
d_call: -
v_call: TRBV4-1
cdr3_length: 14
j_call: TRBJ1-2
cdr3_aa: CASSQPGGLGGYTF
cdr3_nt: TGCGCCAGCAGCCAACCCGGTGGGCTCGGCGGCTACACCTTC

clone_size: many
d_call: -
v_call: TRBV2
cdr3_length: 14
j_call: TRBJ2-3
cdr3_aa: CASSEGGTADTQYF
cdr3_nt: TGTGCCAGCAGTGAAGGAGGGACCGCAGATACGCAGTATTTT

clone_size: many
d_call: -
v_call: TRBV6-5
cdr3_length: 16
j_call: TRBJ2-1
cdr3_aa: CASSYSGGSSWNEQFF
cdr3_nt: TGTGCCAGCAGTTACTCGGGAGGATCCTCGTGGAATGAGCAGTTCTTC

clone_size: many
d_call: -
v_call: TRBV5-4
cdr3_length: 14
j_call: TRBJ1-1
cdr3_aa: CASFKQADHTEAFF
cdr3_nt: TGTGCCAGCTTCAAACAGGCGGACCACACTGAAGCTTTCTTT

clone_size: many
d_call: -
v_call: TRBV15
cdr3_length: 15
j_call: TRBJ2-3
cdr3_aa: CATSRQGYGTDTQYF
cdr3_nt: TGTGCCACCAGCAGACAGGGATACGGCACAGATACGCAGTATTTT

clone_size: many
d_call: -
v_call: TRBV18
cdr3_length: 13
j_call: TRBJ2-3
cdr3_aa: CASSPGAMNTQYF
cdr3_nt: TGTGCCAGCTCCCCAGGGGCGATGAATACGCAGTATTTT

clone_size: many
d_call: -
v_call: TRBV18
cdr3_length: 15
j_call: TRBJ1-2
cdr3_aa: CASSPPGRFNYGYTF
cdr3_nt: TGTGCCAGCTCACCACCGGGTAGATTTAACTATGGCTACACCTTC

clone_size: many
d_call: -
v_call: TRBV3-1
cdr3_length: 11
j_call: TRBJ1-2
cdr3_aa: CASSHSYGYTF
cdr3_nt: TGTGCCAGCAGCCATAGCTATGGCTACACCTTC

clone_size: many
d_call: -
v_call: TRBV7-9
cdr3_length: 12
j_call: TRBJ2-7
cdr3_aa: CASSYSVGEQYF
cdr3_nt: TGTGCCAGCAGCTACTCCGTAGGGGAGCAGTACTTC

clone_size: many
d_call: TRBD2
v_call: TRBV12-3/TRBV12-4
cdr3_length: 14
j_call: TRBJ2-7
cdr3_aa: CASSLAGGASEQYF
cdr3_nt: TGTGCCAGCAGTTTGGCGGGAGGGGCAAGCGAGCAGTACTTC

clone_size: many
d_call: -
v_call: TRBV28
cdr3_length: 16
j_call: TRBJ1-1
cdr3_aa: CASSLRGRLLNTEAFF
cdr3_nt: TGTGCCAGCAGTTTGCGGGGCAGACTCTTAAACACTGAAGCTTTCTTT

clone_size: -
d_call: TRBD2
v_call: TRBV27
cdr3_length: 14
j_call: TRBJ2-3
cdr3_aa: CASRLAGGLDTQYF
cdr3_nt: TGTGCCAGCAGGCTAGCGGGGGGGCTGGATACGCAGTATTTT

clone_size: -
d_call: TRBD2
v_call: TRBV20-1
cdr3_length: 15
j_call: TRBJ2-2
cdr3_aa: CSAFAGGRVAGELFF
cdr3_nt: TGCAGTGCTTTTGCGGGGGGGCGTGTTGCCGGGGAGCTGTTTTTT

clone_size: many
d_call: -
v_call: TRBV9
cdr3_length: 13
j_call: TRBJ2-7
cdr3_aa: CASSPGGFYEQYF
cdr3_nt: TGTGCCAGCAGCCCCGGGGGCTTCTACGAGCAGTACTTC

clone_size: many
d_call: TRBD2
v_call: TRBV11-2
cdr3_length: 17
j_call: TRBJ2-3
cdr3_aa: CASSSGTSGSRADTQYF
cdr3_nt: TGTGCCAGCAGCTCCGGGACTAGCGGGAGTAGGGCAGATACGCAGTATTTT